This record covers a single T cell receptor beta chain. The data were produced by immunoSEQ multiplex PCR, yet TCRdb's version contains in-frame clones alone and is incomplete. The repertoire holds some 110,000 clones, with 87% as singletons. This record belongs to a study of blood T cell repertoires in COVID-19. Study at large: Collection of acute and convalescent COVID-19 samples took place in the United States, Italy and Spain.

The CDR3 is 15 amino acids. Trimming cost V 3 bases and J 7 bases, with 15 bases left between them. In germline, CDR1 is KGHDR, CDR2 SFDVKD. Sequencing input: peripheral blood. The rearrangement links TRBV24-1 to TRBJ2-1; possible D gene TRBD1, 5 bases. This receptor was identified in a human donor in a cohort sampled during active COVID-19. The CDR3 loop reads CATSDMTAGPNEQFF. The CDR3 nucleotides read TGTGCCACCAGTGATATGACAGCAGGGCCTAATGAGCAGTTCTTC.